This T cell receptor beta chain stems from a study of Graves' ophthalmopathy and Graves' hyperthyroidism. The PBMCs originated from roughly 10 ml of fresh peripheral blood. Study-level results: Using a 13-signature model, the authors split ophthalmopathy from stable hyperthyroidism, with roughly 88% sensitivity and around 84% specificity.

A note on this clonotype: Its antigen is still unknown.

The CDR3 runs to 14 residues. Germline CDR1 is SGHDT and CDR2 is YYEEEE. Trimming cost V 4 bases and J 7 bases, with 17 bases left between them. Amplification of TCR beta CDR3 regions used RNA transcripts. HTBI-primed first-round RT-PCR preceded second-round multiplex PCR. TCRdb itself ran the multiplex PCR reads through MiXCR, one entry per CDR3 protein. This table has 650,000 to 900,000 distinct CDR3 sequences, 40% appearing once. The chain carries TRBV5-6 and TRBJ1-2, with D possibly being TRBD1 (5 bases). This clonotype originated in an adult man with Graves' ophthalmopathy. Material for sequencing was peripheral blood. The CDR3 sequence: CASSQEGYGGGYTF. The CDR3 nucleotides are TGTGCCAGCAGCCAAGAAGGATACGGGGGTGGCTACACCTTC.